Listed below are T cell receptor beta chains from one sample, sequenced in a study of Ad26.COV2.S vaccination and SARS-CoV-2 variants. Produced via immunoSEQ multiplex PCR; TCRdb's table is partial and in-frame only. The repertoire holds roughly 400,000 clones, with about nine tenths as singletons. This material consisted of peripheral blood, taken in a trial of Ad26.COV2.S vaccine versus placebo. These TCRs come from a person aged 18-65 years who received the Ad26.COV2.S COVID-19 vaccine or a placebo. Both conserved end residues are part of each CDR3. The D gene is left open where the match is weak. Clone sizes are given selectively: once, few, many, or a class where the clone is expanded.

clone size: .; V gene: TRBV14; J gene: TRBJ2-1; D gene: TRBD2; CDR3 protein: CASSPTGGGWQFF; CDR3 DNA: TGTGCCAGCAGCCCAACCGGGGGAGGGTGGCAGTTCTTC
clone size: .; V gene: TRBV2; J gene: TRBJ1-1; D gene: .; CDR3 protein: CASSDMGWAFF; CDR3 DNA: TGTGCCAGCAGTGATATGGGGTGGGCTTTCTTT
clone size: .; V gene: TRBV27; J gene: TRBJ1-3; D gene: TRBD1; CDR3 protein: CASSPTGRNTIYF; CDR3 DNA: TGTGCCAGCAGTCCGACAGGGAGAAACACCATATATTTT
clone size: .; V gene: TRBV19; J gene: TRBJ1-4; D gene: .; CDR3 protein: CASSPARQAFNEKLFF; CDR3 DNA: TGTGCCAGTAGTCCCGCCCGACAGGCCTTTAATGAAAAACTGTTTTTT
clone size: few; V gene: TRBV19; J gene: TRBJ1-6; D gene: .; CDR3 protein: CASSADPTGNSPLHF; CDR3 DNA: TGTGCCAGTAGTGCGGATCCTACGGGGAATTCACCCCTCCACTTT
clone size: .; V gene: TRBV11-2; J gene: TRBJ2-1; D gene: TRBD1; CDR3 protein: CASSLGQGSYNEQFF; CDR3 DNA: TGTGCCAGCAGCTTGGGACAGGGCTCCTACAATGAGCAGTTCTTC
clone size: few; V gene: TRBV5-4; J gene: TRBJ1-2; D gene: TRBD1; CDR3 protein: CASSPGQGGIGYGYTF; CDR3 DNA: TGTGCCAGCAGCCCGGGACAGGGGGGTATAGGCTATGGCTACACCTTC
clone size: few; V gene: TRBV7-9; J gene: TRBJ2-7; D gene: TRBD2; CDR3 protein: CASSRPGTSGLYEQYF; CDR3 DNA: TGTGCCAGCAGCCGACCTGGGACTAGCGGGCTCTACGAGCAGTACTTC
clone size: .; V gene: TRBV15; J gene: TRBJ1-4; D gene: .; CDR3 protein: CATSKPGRMEKLFF; CDR3 DNA: TGTGCCACCTCCAAACCTGGGCGTATGGAAAAACTGTTTTTT
clone size: .; V gene: TRBV27; J gene: TRBJ2-7; D gene: TRBD2; CDR3 protein: CASSLAGDRGWYEQYF; CDR3 DNA: TGTGCCAGCAGCCTAGCGGGAGATAGGGGGTGGTACGAGCAGTACTTC
clone size: .; V gene: TRBV7-8; J gene: TRBJ1-1; D gene: .; CDR3 protein: CASSVRRDTEAFF; CDR3 DNA: TGTGCCAGCAGCGTCCGAAGGGACACTGAAGCTTTCTTT
clone size: .; V gene: TRBV7-3; J gene: TRBJ2-1; D gene: .; CDR3 protein: CASSPGSYNEQFF; CDR3 DNA: TGTGCCAGCAGCCCAGGGAGTTACAATGAGCAGTTCTTC